The 13 T cell receptor beta chains below were found in one sample sequenced in a study of CD8+CD57+ T cells in acquired aplastic anemia. CDR3 and TCR beta VDJ profiling relied on a genomic DNA template. TCRdb processed the reads anew with MiXCR; each CDR3 protein has one entry. Seen here are some 200,000 distinct CDR3 sequences, less than 60% observed once, and the top ten hold about 9.7%. Patients chosen for sequencing had CD8+CD57+ cells that had expanded, as shown by flow cytometry. The sample taken for sequencing was sorted CD4+, CD8+, or CD8+CD57+ T cells (not recorded which) from PBMCs. These receptors originate from a human donor with aplastic anemia.

On this clonotype: An end of the junction differs from the germline gene, which may be a read error. V is TRBV5-1 and J is TRBJ2-5; 10 nucleotides line up with TRBD2. There are 20 residues in the CDR3. CDR1 and CDR2 from the germline V gene are SGHRS and YFSETQ. The CDR3 protein is CASSLPLAGASTPGRETRYF. CDR3 DNA: TGCGCCAGCAGCTTGCCTCTAGCGGGAGCTTCCACCCCGGGGCGAGAGACCCGGTACTTC.

V is TRBV20-1 and J is TRBJ2-5, with D perhaps TRBD1 (6 bases). This CDR3 has 15 amino acids. V was clipped by 6 bases and J by 1 base, with 18 bases between them. Germline assignment: CDR1 DFQATT and CDR2 SNEGSKA (reference sequence). The CDR3 is CSASTSTGPQETQYF. In nucleotides, the CDR3 is TGCAGTGCCAGCACCTCCACAGGGCCCCAAGAGACCCAGTACTTC.

The rearrangement uses TRBV19 and TRBJ2-1; D not certain. V was trimmed by 3 bases and J by 9 bases, leaving 6 bases between them. CDR3 length: 11 residues. Germline-derived CDR1 and CDR2 are LNHDA and SQIVND (reference sequence). This chain's CDR3 is CASSMGGEQFF. CDR3 in DNA: TGTGCCAGTAGTATGGGTGGTGAGCAGTTCTTC.

This chain joins TRBV20-1 and TRBJ2-4; D is unresolved. This CDR3 is built from 13 residues. Trimming shortened V by 2 bases and J by 9 bases, and 14 bases separated the two germline ends. Germline CDR1 DFQATT, CDR2 SNEGSKA (reference sequence). The CDR3 nucleotides read TGCAGTGCTAGAAATCCCGCCACGAGCATTCAGTACTTC. It codes for CSARNPATSIQYF.

Many counts were recorded for this clonotype. The gene calls are TRBV14 and TRBJ2-3, with 13 bases aligning to TRBD2. Germline loops: CDR1 SGHDN, CDR2 FVKESK. Trimming cost V 4 bases and J 7 bases; bases outside gene matches: 20. CDR3 length: 20 residues. For the CDR3, the DNA is TGTGCCAGCAGCCTTCGACAGAGGACTAGCGGGAGTCGGGGAGGCTATACGCAGTATTTT. Encoded protein: CASSLRQRTSGSRGGYTQYF.

The chain employs TRBV2 and TRBJ2-2, with no clear D. Trimming stripped 3 bases from V and 0 bases from J, with 8 bases between. The CDR3 is 15 residues long. CDR1 is SNHLY, CDR2 FYNNEI, per germline. CDR3 region: CASSELGTNTGELFF. The CDR3 nucleotides read TGTGCCAGCAGTGAGTTGGGGACGAACACCGGGGAGCTGTTTTTT.

The J gene is TRBJ1-1, the V gene TRBV18; D is undetermined. The germline V and J ends were trimmed by 5 bases and 11 bases, with 15 bases remaining between them. Germline V lookup: CDR1 KGHSH, CDR2 LQKENI. The CDR3 consists of 12 residues. DNA of the CDR3: TGTGCCAGCTCAACCCAATCTAAGTCGGCTTTCTTT. Translation: CASSTQSKSAFF.

The CDR3 nucleotides read TGTGCCAGTAGTACCTCTACAGCTAACTATGGCTACACCTTC. Translating gives CASSTSTANYGYTF. This chain uses TRBV19 with TRBJ1-2, with D unresolved. The CDR3 extends over 14 amino acids. Germline loops: CDR1 LNHDA, CDR2 SQIVND (reference sequence). V lost 4 bases and J lost 0, with 9 bases in between.

This clonotype was seen many times. V usage is TRBV9 and J usage is TRBJ1-3; D unresolved. Looked up from germline, CDR1 is SGDLS and CDR2 is YYNGEE. V lost 0 bases, J lost 3 bases, and 16 bases lay in between. CDR3 length: 17 residues. The CDR3 nucleotides are TGTGCCAGCAGCGTAGACCCAACACGGAACCTTGGAAACACCATATATTTT. It yields the protein CASSVDPTRNLGNTIYF.

The chain carries TRBV19 and TRBJ2-7, with 9 positions matching TRBD1. This CDR3 has 14 residues. V trimming: 3 bases; J trimming: 2 bases; junction bases outside the gene matches: 2. Germline V gene sequence: CDR1 LNHDA, CDR2 SQIVND (reference sequence). CDR3 DNA sequence: TGTGCCAGTAGTATGGGACAGGGCCCCTACGAGCAGTACTTC. It yields the protein CASSMGQGPYEQYF.

On this clonotype itself: It may be a read error: a sequence one base away is much more abundant. The chain recombines TRBV19 with TRBJ1-2; 7 nucleotides line up with TRBD1. CDR1 LNHDA and CDR2 SQIVND come from the germline V gene (reference sequence). This CDR3 is built from 16 residues. The DNA for the CDR3 is TGTGCCAGTGGTATAGATCTATTGGCAGGGGGCTATGGCTACACCTTC. This encodes CASGIDLLAGGYGYTF.

The V gene is TRBV4-1, the J gene TRBJ2-3; 8 positions match TRBD2. Germline CDR1 reads MGHRA; CDR2 reads YSYEKL. V lost 7 bases, J lost 2 bases, and 14 bases stayed unmatched. The CDR3 sequence is 17 residues long. The CDR3 region is CASNLTPGTRNTDTQYF. The DNA for the CDR3 is TGCGCCAGCAACCTTACACCCGGGACTAGGAACACAGATACGCAGTATTTT.

This clonotype has more than one count but fewer than ten. The V and J genes are TRBV3-1 and TRBJ1-2; possibly TRBD1 for D (5 bases). CDR3 length: 12 residues. The ends were cut back, 4 bases at V and 4 bases at J, with 7 bases in the middle. Germline V gene sequence: CDR1 LGHDT, CDR2 YNNKEL (reference sequence). CDR3 amino acids: CASSLGLYGYTF. CDR3 sequence (DNA): TGTGCCAGCAGCCTGGGGCTCTATGGCTACACCTTC.